This record looks at one TCR beta chain sequence and its context. Its specificity is not known. Germline loops: CDR1 ENHRY, CDR2 SYGVKD. Unmatched junction bases numbered 5, after V lost 5 bases and J lost 1 base. This CDR3 is built from 15 residues. The data originate from a study of T cell responses to AZD1222 COVID-19 vaccine. Notes on the study in general: The study reported that nearly half of spike-specific TCRs target unmutated variant regions. Mapped onto spike, vaccine-associated CD4 TCRs spanned it and were dominant at 160-218 and 743-854. Just 5 to 7 AZD1222 recipients were seropositive at baseline. The donor cohort was predominantly white British with a female majority, and clonal diversity may have been underestimated.

The method was immunoSEQ multiplex PCR; TCRdb's version includes in-frame clones alone and lacks a portion of them. This table has about 85,000 clones, 80% to 90% appearing once. This receptor was obtained from an adult in good health. The chain links TRBV10-3 to TRBJ2-5; 9 bases map to TRBD1. The specimen was peripheral blood, collected on day 0 of AZD1222 vaccination. The CDR3 DNA is TGTGCCATCAGTATTGGGACAGGGACCCAAGAGACCCAGTACTTC. Protein: CAISIGTGTQETQYF.